The 14 T cell receptor beta chains below were found in one sample sequenced in a study of T-cell memory formation after mild COVID-19. TCRdb recomputed calls from the 5' RACE reads with MiXCR, one row per CDR3 protein. The sample lists 100,000 to 120,000 distinct CDR3 sequences, over 20% occurring once. The sequenced sample was PBMCs or a T cell subset sorted from them (not recorded which). The receptors stem from a man between 18 and 35 years old who had mild COVID-19 (a few samples of this study predate the infection). Cell type and time point are not known.

The chain is built from TRBV7-9 and TRBJ2-7, with 8 bases matching TRBD1. Germline V lookup: CDR1 SEHNR, CDR2 FQNEAQ (reference sequence). After removal of 4 bases from V and 3 bases from J, the junction contained 8 bases not matched to a gene. CDR3 size: 15 residues. The DNA for the CDR3 is TGTGCCAGCAGCTCGACAGGGGTGTCTTTCTACGAGCAGTACTTC. This translates into CASSSTGVSFYEQYF.

The V gene is TRBV12-5, the J gene TRBJ2-5, with a possible D match to TRBD2 (6 bases). Germline lookup yields CDR1 LGHNT and CDR2 FRNRAP. The CDR3 sequence is 13 residues long. Trimming removed 7 bases from V and 5 bases from J, with 14 bases in between. CDR3 DNA: TGTGCTAGTGCCCTGGCGGGAAGTGAGACCCAGTACTTC. Translating gives CASALAGSETQYF.

This clonotype was observed a few times. The chain carries TRBV7-2 and TRBJ2-7; D uncertain. CDR1 SGHTA and CDR2 FQGNSA come from the germline V gene. The CDR3 has 14 amino acids. Deletions cut 7 bases from V and 0 bases from J, with 13 bases between. As DNA, the CDR3 is TGTGCCAGCACCCTTTGGGGTGGCTCCTACGAGCAGTACTTC. Its protein is CASTLWGGSYEQYF.

This clonotype was picked up a small number of times. V and J are TRBV5-1 and TRBJ1-2; TRBD1 agrees at 8 bases. J was trimmed by 1 base and V by 9 bases; bases with no gene match: 5. There are 13 residues in the CDR3. Germline values: CDR1 SGHRS, CDR2 YFSETQ. This CDR3 reads CAIPDRGNYGYTF. For the CDR3, the DNA is TGCGCCATTCCAGACAGGGGTAACTATGGCTACACCTTC. Together with reference TRBV5-1 and TRBJ1-2, the CDR3 gives the full variable domain: KAGVTQTPRYLIKTRGQQVTLSCSPISGHRSVSWYQQTPGQGLQFLFEYFSETQRNKGNFPGRFSGRQFSNSRSEMNVSTLELGDSALYLCAIPDRGNYGYTFGSGTRLTVV.

The chain joins TRBV15 to TRBJ1-3; D call uncertain. The CDR3 extends over 14 amino acids. V was pared by 0 bases and J by 1 base, with 4 bases between. Germline CDR1 reads LNHNV; CDR2 reads YYDKDF (reference sequence). In DNA form, the CDR3 reads TGTGCCACCAGCAGAGACAGATCTGGAAACACCATATATTTT. Translating it yields CATSRDRSGNTIYF.

The V and J genes are TRBV28 and TRBJ2-3; TRBD2 might be the D (5 bases). Germline V gene lookup returns CDR1 MDHEN and CDR2 SYDVKM. CDR3 size: 18 residues. Trimming left V 2 bases short and J 1 base short, with 19 bases between. The CDR3 protein is CASSLTPAWSGGTDTQYF. The CDR3 DNA follows: TGTGCCAGCAGTTTAACCCCGGCGTGGAGCGGTGGCACAGATACGCAGTATTTT.

The V call is TRBV12-3 or TRBV12-4, the J call TRBJ1-1; TRBD1 agrees at 11 bases. The length of the CDR3 is 15 residues. J gave up 4 bases and V 6 bases, and 7 bases lay outside the gene matches. CDR3 region: CASRKGTGGSTEAFF. In DNA form, the CDR3 reads TGTGCCAGCAGGAAAGGGACAGGGGGATCCACTGAAGCTTTCTTT.

The chain is built from TRBV4-1 and TRBJ1-3; 7 bases line up with TRBD1. The CDR3 is 15 residues long. The ends lost 0 bases at V and 2 bases at J; junction bases unmatched: 1. Germline CDR1 reads MGHRA; CDR2 reads YSYEKL. In nucleotides, the CDR3 is TGCGCCAGCAGCCAAGAAAGGGGGCCTGGAAACACCATATATTTT. Residues: CASSQERGPGNTIYF.

The chain has TRBV7-9 and TRBJ2-7, with D uncertain. The length of the CDR3 is 13 residues. Trimming removed 4 bases at V and 6 bases at J, with 13 bases between. The V gene's germline CDR1 is SEHNR and CDR2 FQNEAQ (reference sequence). Here the CDR3 DNA reads TGTGCCAGCAGCTCCCTGCCTAGGGCCGAGCAGTACGTC. Its translation is CASSSLPRAEQYV.

This clonotype was seen a few times. This chain connects TRBV27 to TRBJ2-7, with TRBD1 matching over 9 bases. V was pared by 8 bases and J by 3 bases, with 5 bases of the junction left unmatched. The CDR3 has 13 residues. The germline V gene has CDR1 MNHEY and CDR2 SMNVEV (reference sequence). The CDR3 loop reads CASGPGQGYEQYF. In DNA form, the CDR3 reads TGTGCCAGCGGCCCGGGACAGGGCTACGAGCAGTACTTC.

This clonotype has just a few counts. This chain uses TRBV4-3 with TRBJ2-1; D call uncertain. This CDR3 comprises 12 residues. Germline CDR1 reads LGHNA; CDR2 reads YSLEER. V shed 0 bases and J shed 9 bases, with 6 bases lying between them. CDR3: CASSQDTFEQFF. CDR3 nucleotides: TGCGCCAGCAGCCAAGATACGTTTGAGCAGTTCTTC.

The chain couples TRBV7-9 to TRBJ1-2; D unclear. The CDR3 length is 13 residues. V was clipped by 0 bases and J by 2 bases, with 4 bases between them. In germline, CDR1 is SEHNR, CDR2 FQNEAQ (reference sequence). This CDR3 reads CASSLAVNYGYTF. For the CDR3, the DNA is TGTGCCAGCAGCTTAGCAGTCAACTATGGCTACACCTTC.

The gene calls are TRBV5-6 and TRBJ2-7, with D uncertain. The CDR3 is 12 amino acids. Germline CDR1 SGHDT, CDR2 YYEEEE. V lost 2 bases and J lost 2, with 5 bases in between. The CDR3 is CASSFGTYEQYV. CDR3 nucleotides: TGTGCCAGCAGCTTTGGCACCTACGAGCAGTACGTC.

This clonotype appeared a few times. The chain carries TRBV4-1 and TRBJ2-5, with D perhaps TRBD1 or TRBD2 (5 bases each). V was shortened by 2 bases and J by 5 bases, with 18 bases between the two germline ends. Germline V lookup: CDR1 MGHRA, CDR2 YSYEKL. This CDR3 spans 16 amino acids. The CDR3 DNA follows: TGCGCCAGCAGCCAACCCCCTGTGGGGGACCCTGAGACCCAGTACTTC. This sequence encodes CASSQPPVGDPETQYF.